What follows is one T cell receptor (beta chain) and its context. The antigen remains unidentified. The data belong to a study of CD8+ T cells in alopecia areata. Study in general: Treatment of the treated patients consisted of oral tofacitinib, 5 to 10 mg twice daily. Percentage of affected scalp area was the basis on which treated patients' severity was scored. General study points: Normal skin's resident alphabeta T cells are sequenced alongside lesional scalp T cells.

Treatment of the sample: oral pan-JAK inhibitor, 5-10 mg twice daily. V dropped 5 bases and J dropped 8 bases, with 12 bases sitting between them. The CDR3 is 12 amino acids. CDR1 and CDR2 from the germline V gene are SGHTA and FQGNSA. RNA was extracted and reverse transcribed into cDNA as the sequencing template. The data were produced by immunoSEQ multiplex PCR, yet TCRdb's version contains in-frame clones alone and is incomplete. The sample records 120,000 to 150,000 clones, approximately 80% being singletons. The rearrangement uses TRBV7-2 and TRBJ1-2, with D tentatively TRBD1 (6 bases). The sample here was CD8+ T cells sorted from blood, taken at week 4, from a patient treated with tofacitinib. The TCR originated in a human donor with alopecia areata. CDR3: CASSQTGWGYTF. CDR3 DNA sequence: TGTGCCAGCAGCCAAACAGGGTGGGGCTACACCTTC.